The 28 T cell receptor beta chains reported below all come from one sample, sequenced in a study of blood T cell repertoires in COVID-19. Profiled with immunoSEQ multiplex PCR; TCRdb holds only in-frame clones, not every one. The sample consists of around 260,000 clones, approximately 80% of them appearing once. The sequenced sample was peripheral blood. The receptors shown here come from a man between 60 and 70 years old with acute or convalescent COVID-19.

The rearrangement uses TRBV7-2 and TRBJ2-1, with 8 bases matching TRBD2. CDR1 is SGHTA and CDR2 is FQGNSA in the germline V gene. This CDR3 has 16 residues. Trimming took 1 base from V and 6 from J; bases not matched to a gene: 8. CDR3 sequence: CASSLVAGRAGNEQFF. CDR3 coding DNA: TGTGCCAGCAGCTTAGTCGCCGGGAGGGCCGGCAATGAGCAGTTCTTC.

This chain connects TRBV6-4 to TRBJ2-3; 9 bases match TRBD1. This CDR3 contains 17 residues. The germline V gene encodes CDR1 MRHNA and CDR2 SNTAGT. After removal of 1 base from V and 6 bases from J, the junction contained 11 bases not matched to a gene. The CDR3 nucleotides read TGTGCCAGCAGTGACTTACCGGGACAGGGCTTGGGGGATACGCAGTATTTT. This gives the protein CASSDLPGQGLGDTQYF.

The J gene is TRBJ1-2, the V gene TRBV12-3 or TRBV12-4; D is uncertain. This CDR3 has 13 residues. V was clipped by 6 bases and J by 4 bases, with 12 bases between them. CDR3 region: CASSIQFTYGYTF. Here the CDR3 DNA reads TGTGCCAGCAGCATACAGTTTACCTATGGCTACACCTTC.

The chain recombines TRBV14 with TRBJ2-3; 7 positions match TRBD1. The CDR3 length is 16 residues. Per germline, CDR1 SGHDN and CDR2 FVKESK. The junction had 5 bases not matched to a gene; V was cut back by 1 base and J by 1 base. CDR3 nucleotides: TGTGCCAGCAGCCAAGGGCAGGGGGACGGCACAGATACGCAGTATTTT. It specifies CASSQGQGDGTDTQYF.

The gene calls are TRBV18 and TRBJ1-2, with 12 bases matching TRBD1. This CDR3 is 19 amino acids long. J gave up 5 bases and V 4 bases, and 17 bases lay outside the gene matches. Germline-derived CDR1 and CDR2 are KGHSH and LQKENI. In DNA, the CDR3 is TGTGCCAGCTCACACGGTAATAGAGGGACAGGGGGCCGTCGGTATGGCTACACCTTC. Amino acid sequence: CASSHGNRGTGGRRYGYTF. The variable domain in full, completed from reference TRBV18 and TRBJ1-2, reads NAGVMQNPRHLVRRRGQEARLRCSPMKGHSHVYWYRQLPEEGLKFMVYLQKENIIDESGMPKERFSAEFPKEGPSILRIQQVVRGDSAAYFCASSHGNRGTGGRRYGYTFGSGTRLTVV.

The V call is TRBV18, the J call TRBJ1-2, with D perhaps TRBD1 (6 bases). The V gene lost 3 bases and the J gene lost 6 bases, with 11 bases spanning the gap. This CDR3 region has 13 residues. Per germline, CDR1 KGHSH and CDR2 LQKENI. The CDR3 DNA reads TGTGCCAGCTCACCCTCCTACAGGGATGGCTACACCTTC. This translates into CASSPSYRDGYTF.

The rearrangement joins TRBV28 to TRBJ2-7; 16 bases map to TRBD2. CDR3 size: 17 residues. Germline V lookup: CDR1 MDHEN, CDR2 SYDVKM. Unmatched junction bases numbered 7, after V lost 6 bases and J lost 2 bases. The DNA of the CDR3 is TGTGCCAGCAGGTCCGGGACTAGCGGGAGGGTGCCCTACGAGCAGTACTTC. This gives the protein CASRSGTSGRVPYEQYF. Drawing the rest from reference TRBV28 and TRBJ2-7, the complete variable domain is DVKVTQSSRYLVKRTGEKVFLECVQDMDHENMFWYRQDPGLGLRLIYFSYDVKMKEKGDIPEGYSVSREKKERFSLILESASTNQTSMYLCASRSGTSGRVPYEQYFGPGTRLTVT.

This chain links TRBV5-1 with TRBJ1-6, with 8 nucleotides matching TRBD1. The germline CDR1 and CDR2 sequences are SGHRS and YFSETQ. The CDR3 spans 16 residues. V gave up 4 bases and J gave up 7 bases; unmatched junction bases: 10. The CDR3 region is CASSQGQGPRNSPLHF. The CDR3 bases are TGCGCCAGCAGCCAAGGACAGGGCCCTCGGAATTCACCCCTCCACTTT.

The chain is built from TRBV5-6 and TRBJ2-7, with D unresolved. Deletions cut 4 bases from V and 3 bases from J, with 8 bases between. Germline-derived CDR1 and CDR2 are SGHDT and YYEEEE. This CDR3 is 12 amino acids long. CDR3 sequence (DNA): TGTGCCAGCAGCGACATCAACTACGAGCAGTACTTC. Translation gives CASSDINYEQYF.

The chain joins TRBV6-5 to TRBJ2-2; D is uncertain. The CDR3 runs 15 residues. Germline values: CDR1 MNHEY, CDR2 SVGAGI. Trimming stripped 8 bases from V and 0 bases from J, with 13 bases between. CDR3 region: CASARRQTNTGELFF. CDR3 coding DNA: TGTGCCAGCGCTAGGCGGCAGACGAACACCGGGGAGCTGTTTTTT.

The V and J genes are TRBV18 and TRBJ2-5; D might be TRBD1 (6 bases). This CDR3 region has 17 residues. Germline CDR1 is KGHSH and CDR2 is LQKENI. V shed 2 bases and J shed 3 bases, with 19 bases lying between them. DNA for the CDR3: TGTGCCAGCTCACCATTCCACTTTCGACAGGCGGAAGAGACCCAGTACTTC. It is translated as CASSPFHFRQAEETQYF. Full variable domain (outside the CDR3, taken from reference TRBV18 and TRBJ2-5): NAGVMQNPRHLVRRRGQEARLRCSPMKGHSHVYWYRQLPEEGLKFMVYLQKENIIDESGMPKERFSAEFPKEGPSILRIQQVVRGDSAAYFCASSPFHFRQAEETQYFGPGTRLLVL.

The chain uses TRBV7-8 and TRBJ2-1; no clear D gene. The CDR3 loop spans 15 amino acids. Germline CDR1 and CDR2: SGHVS and FQNEAQ. V shed 5 bases and J shed 3 bases, with 14 bases lying between them. CDR3 DNA sequence: TGTGCCAGCAGCCCGACATGGCTTGACTACAATGAGCAGTTCTTC. Translation gives CASSPTWLDYNEQFF.

This sequence joins TRBV7-9 and TRBJ2-2; 9 nucleotides agree with TRBD1. The CDR3 spans 15 residues. The germline CDR1 and CDR2 sequences are SEHNR and FQNEAQ (reference sequence). V gave up 5 bases and J gave up 3 bases; unmatched junction bases: 4. The CDR3 DNA reads TGTGCCAGCAGCATACAGGGGGCAGACACCGGGGAGCTGTTTTTT. It codes for CASSIQGADTGELFF.

This chain uses TRBV27 with TRBJ2-7, with 8 bases lining up with TRBD1. The CDR3 extends over 15 amino acids. CDR1 is MNHEY and CDR2 is SMNVEV in the germline V gene (reference sequence). Trimming took 1 base from V and 7 from J; bases not matched to a gene: 9. The CDR3 DNA sequence: TGTGCCAGCAGTTTATATCTTGGACAGGGTTTAGAGCAGTACTTC. It is translated as CASSLYLGQGLEQYF.

J is TRBJ2-1 and V is TRBV30; 13 bases align to TRBD2. Germline CDR1 is GTSNPN and CDR2 is SVGIG (reference sequence). V was clipped by 2 bases and J by 7 bases; unmatched bases: 8. This CDR3 is 16 amino acids long. As DNA, the CDR3 is TGTGCCTGGAGTACCACTAGCGGGGGGGCACGGAATGAGCAGTTCTTC. Amino acids: CAWSTTSGGARNEQFF.

About this clone itself: The same CDR3 is also encoded by other DNA sequences in this sample. The chain uses TRBV9 and TRBJ1-2, with a possible D match to TRBD1 (6 bases). The V gene lost 3 bases and the J gene lost 5 bases, with 8 bases spanning the gap. The CDR3 is 12 residues long. Germline-derived CDR1 and CDR2 are SGDLS and YYNGEE. This CDR3 is CASSAQGYGYTF. The CDR3 DNA sequence: TGTGCCAGCAGCGCGCAGGGGTATGGCTACACCTTC.

This clone was seen once. The CDR3 sequence is CASSPGRRDYGYTF. CDR3 bases: TGTGCCAGCAGCCCAGGCCGGAGGGACTATGGCTACACCTTC. The chain uses TRBV7-8 and TRBJ1-2, with D hard to call. Trimming left V 5 bases short and J 3 bases short, with 13 bases between. The CDR3 contains 14 residues. Germline CDR1 SGHVS, CDR2 FQNEAQ.

The V and J genes are TRBV19 and TRBJ1-2; 7 nucleotides agree with TRBD1. The CDR3 has 16 residues. After removal of 4 bases from V and 2 bases from J, the junction contained 10 bases not matched to a gene. Germline-derived CDR1 and CDR2 are LNHDA and SQIVND (reference sequence). The DNA for the CDR3 is TGTGCCAGTAGTACCATCCGACAGGGAGCAAACTATGGCTACACCTTC. Amino acids: CASSTIRQGANYGYTF.

J is TRBJ2-1 and V is TRBV7-2; D gene uncertain. The CDR3 runs 13 residues. V gave up 1 base and J gave up 7 bases, with 8 bases separating them. CDR1 is SGHTA and CDR2 is FQGNSA in the germline V gene. CDR3: CASSLGLLNEQFF. DNA of the CDR3: TGTGCCAGCAGCTTAGGACTTTTAAATGAGCAGTTCTTC.

The rearrangement uses TRBV18 and TRBJ1-5, with D uncertain. CDR3 size: 12 residues. Trimming stripped 3 bases from V and 10 bases from J, with 10 bases between. CDR1 is KGHSH and CDR2 is LQKENI in the germline V gene. CDR3 sequence reads: CASSPPLGPQHF. The CDR3, as DNA: TGTGCCAGCTCACCCCCTCTAGGACCCCAGCATTTT.

The V gene is TRBV29-1, the J gene TRBJ2-1, with D tentatively TRBD2 (6 bases). The CDR3 has 15 amino acids. V dropped 4 bases and J dropped 8 bases, with 21 bases sitting between them. CDR1 is SQVTM and CDR2 is ANQGSEA in the germline V gene. CDR3: CSVARTTSLTDEQFF. Written as DNA, the CDR3 is TGCAGCGTTGCAAGGACTACCTCCTTAACGGATGAGCAGTTCTTC.

The chain uses TRBV27 and TRBJ2-7; D call uncertain. This CDR3 region has 14 residues. Looked up from germline, CDR1 is MNHEY and CDR2 is SMNVEV (reference sequence). V lost 3 bases and J lost 4, with 13 bases in between. CDR3 nucleotides: TGTGCCAGCAGTTTCGGGTCTCCCCGTTACGAGCAGTACTTC. Translated, it gives CASSFGSPRYEQYF.

This chain connects TRBV28 to TRBJ1-5; D gene uncertain. CDR1 and CDR2 (germline): MDHEN, SYDVKM. V lost 3 bases to trimming and J lost 0 bases, with 15 bases between them. The CDR3 length is 17 residues. The CDR3 region is CASSFPPDTISNQPQHF. The CDR3 DNA reads TGTGCCAGCAGTTTTCCCCCAGACACGATTAGCAATCAGCCCCAGCATTTT.

The CDR3 sequence is CASSIGDRGQHF. DNA of the CDR3: TGTGCCAGTAGTATAGGGGACAGAGGCCAGCATTTT. The J gene is TRBJ1-5, the V gene TRBV19; 7 nucleotides align to TRBD1. The CDR3 sequence is 12 residues long. Germline V gene data show CDR1 as LNHDA and CDR2 as SQIVND (reference sequence). Trimming at V came to 1 base and at J to 12 bases, leaving 3 bases not matched to a gene.

This chain joins TRBV2 and TRBJ1-1; 7 nucleotides align to TRBD1. The CDR3 covers 15 residues. Germline CDR1 SNHLY, CDR2 FYNNEI. V was pared by 8 bases and J by 3 bases, with 12 bases of the junction left unmatched. The CDR3 coding sequence is TGTGCCAGCCCCAGGGGGAGAGGGTTGGACACTGAAGCTTTCTTT. Translating it yields CASPRGRGLDTEAFF.

Only one count was recorded for this clone. The rearrangement uses TRBV19 and TRBJ2-5; tentative D call: TRBD2 (5 bases). The CDR3 loop spans 19 amino acids. CDR1 LNHDA and CDR2 SQIVND come from the germline V gene (reference sequence). Trimming stripped 3 bases from V and 0 bases from J, with 23 bases between. The CDR3 DNA sequence: TGTGCCAGTAGTATCGTGACGACGGCCCGGGAAAGGTACCAAGAGACCCAGTACTTC. This gives the protein CASSIVTTARERYQETQYF.

The V call is TRBV14, the J call TRBJ1-6, with D tentatively TRBD1 (6 bases). Deletions cut 5 bases from V and 10 bases from J, with 12 bases between. CDR1 and CDR2 (germline): SGHDN, FVKESK. The CDR3 contains 13 residues. The CDR3 sequence is CASSRAGASPLHF. As DNA, the CDR3 is TGTGCCAGCAGCAGGGCAGGGGCCTCACCCCTCCACTTT.

This clone was detected only once. This sequence joins TRBV7-2 and TRBJ1-5, with D tentatively TRBD1 (6 bases). The ends were cut back, 6 bases at V and 3 bases at J, with 12 bases in the middle. Germline CDR1 and CDR2: SGHTA and FQGNSA. CDR3 length equals 14 residues. CDR3 in amino acids: CASSTGTNNQPQHF. The CDR3 region has the DNA TGTGCCAGCAGTACCGGGACAAACAATCAGCCCCAGCATTTT. Full variable domain (missing parts from reference TRBV7-2 and TRBJ1-5): GAGVSQSPSNKVTEKGKDVELRCDPISGHTALYWYRQSLGQGLEFLIYFQGNSAPDKSGLPSDRFSAERTGGSVSTLTIQRTQQEDSAVYLCASSTGTNNQPQHFGDGTRLSIL.